The clone carrying this T cell receptor beta chain rates as medium-sized (0.01 to 0.1%). Its antigen is not known. A mixed TRB-A/B primer pool amplified rearranged TRB by multiplex touch-down PCR. Each CDR3 protein gets one entry after TCRdb re-called the multiplex PCR reads with MiXCR. This sample yields about 3,800 distinct CDR3 sequences, of which less than 35% are seen a single time; roughly 20% belongs to the top ten. TCR beta rearrangements were amplified from peripheral blood genomic DNA. This sample was included in a study of T cell repertoires in aging, cancer and after chemotherapy. Looked up from germline, CDR1 is KGHSH and CDR2 is LQKENI. The V end lost 4 bases, the J end lost 0 bases, and 7 bases lay between the germline ends. The CDR3 extends over 15 amino acids. Study-level findings and limits: In each cancer cohort, median generation probability increased across chemotherapy, suggesting thymic output rebounded.

This clonotype was sampled from a human donor with a solid tumor. The sequencing input was blood. This chain links TRBV18 with TRBJ2-6; D is uncertain. The CDR3 region is CASSQRVSGANVLTF. The CDR3 DNA reads TGTGCCAGCTCACAACGGGTCTCTGGGGCCAACGTCCTGACTTTC.